This TCR beta chain came from a study of cytomegalovirus exposure and HLA in healthy donors. Findings and limits, study-wide: Testing in vitro showed a few CMV-associated chains specific for CMV antigens. Across donors, sequencing depth was assumed by presence/absence analyses to be roughly uniform.

Trimming took off 0 bases at V and 8 bases at J, with 8 bases between the two ends. This CDR3 is 12 amino acids long. CDR1 and CDR2 (germline): SGHRS, YFSETQ. Among the donors, all were healthy bone marrow donors. Despite likely unrecorded immune exposures, the donors were nominally healthy at the time of sampling. Notes on this clone: What it recognizes is unknown.

Researchers ran the PCR with 60 Vbeta and 13 Jbeta primers. TCRdb's table, derived via immunoSEQ multiplex PCR, lists solely in-frame clones and lacks some. The sample lists over 100,000 clones, less than 85% occurring once. The sequence derives from a man aged 35-49 years in good health and CMV-seronegative. V and J are TRBV5-1 and TRBJ1-2; no reliable D call. Material for sequencing was PBMCs. The CDR3 sequence: CASSLALEGYTF. CDR3 bases: TGCGCCAGCAGCTTGGCCCTTGAGGGCTACACCTTC.